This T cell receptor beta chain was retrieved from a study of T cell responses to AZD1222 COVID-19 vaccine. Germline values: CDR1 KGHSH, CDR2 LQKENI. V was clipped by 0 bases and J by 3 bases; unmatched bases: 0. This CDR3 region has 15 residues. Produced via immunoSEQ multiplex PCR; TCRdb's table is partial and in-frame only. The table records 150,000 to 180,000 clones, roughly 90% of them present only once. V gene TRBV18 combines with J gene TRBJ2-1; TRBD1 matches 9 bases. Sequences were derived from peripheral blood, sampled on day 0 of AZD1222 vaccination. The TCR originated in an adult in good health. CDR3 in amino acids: CASSPPGQGYNEQFF. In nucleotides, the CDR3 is TGTGCCAGCTCACCACCGGGACAGGGCTACAATGAGCAGTTCTTC. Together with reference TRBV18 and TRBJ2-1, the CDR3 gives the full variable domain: NAGVMQNPRHLVRRRGQEARLRCSPMKGHSHVYWYRQLPEEGLKFMVYLQKENIIDESGMPKERFSAEFPKEGPSILRIQQVVRGDSAAYFCASSPPGQGYNEQFFGPGTRLTVL.